The entry that follows covers one TCR beta chain sequence. This sample stems from a study of blood T cell repertoires in COVID-19. Study overall: Some COVID-19 samples were acute and others convalescent; all came from the United States, Italy and Spain.

Authors' methods: Reference gene primer amplification gave nucleated cell count estimates. The repertoire was sequenced with immunoSEQ multiplex PCR; TCRdb's copy has only in-frame clones and lacks some. That table gives V, J and clone size, and the DNA gave D and trimming. In the table there are approximately 280,000 clones, 80% to 90% of which are singletons. The CDR3 length is 14 residues. Germline loops: CDR1 SGHRS, CDR2 YFSETQ. V shed 0 bases and J shed 2 bases, with 8 bases lying between them. The sequence was collected from an older woman with acute or convalescent COVID-19. Sequenced sample: peripheral blood. J is TRBJ1-2 and V is TRBV5-1; possibly TRBD1 for D (5 bases). The CDR3 loop reads CASSLEGANYGYTF. CDR3 bases: TGCGCCAGCAGCTTGGAAGGGGCCAACTATGGCTACACCTTC.